What follows is one TCR beta chain and its context. The antigen is not known. This entry belongs to a study of memory CD4+ T cells and cytomegalovirus serostatus. Study outcomes and limitations: About 40% of the roughly 160 known CMV-associated TCRbeta sequences appeared in CD4+ memory. The CMV-associated TCR signature appears largely within the CD4+ memory repertoire.

CDR3 length: 15 amino acids. J was trimmed by 0 bases and V by 2 bases; bases with no gene match: 2. Germline V gene sequence: CDR1 MGHDK, CDR2 SYGVNS. The method was immunoSEQ multiplex PCR; TCRdb's version includes in-frame clones alone and lacks a portion of them. This sample carries roughly 50,000 clones, approximately 78% of them seen once, and the ten largest clones take roughly 0.76%. Single viable CD3+CD4+CD8-CD45RO+ cells were sorted as the memory CD4+ T cells. Serostatus was set by detecting CMV pp150, pp28, p38, p52 IgG. The sequenced sample consisted of memory CD4+ T cells from blood. This receptor was identified in an adult in good health and CMV-seronegative. This rearrangement joins TRBV25-1 to TRBJ2-3; 7 nucleotides match TRBD1. The CDR3 DNA reads as TGTGCCAGCAGTGAAGGGACAGATAGCACAGATACGCAGTATTTT. Encoded protein: CASSEGTDSTDTQYF.